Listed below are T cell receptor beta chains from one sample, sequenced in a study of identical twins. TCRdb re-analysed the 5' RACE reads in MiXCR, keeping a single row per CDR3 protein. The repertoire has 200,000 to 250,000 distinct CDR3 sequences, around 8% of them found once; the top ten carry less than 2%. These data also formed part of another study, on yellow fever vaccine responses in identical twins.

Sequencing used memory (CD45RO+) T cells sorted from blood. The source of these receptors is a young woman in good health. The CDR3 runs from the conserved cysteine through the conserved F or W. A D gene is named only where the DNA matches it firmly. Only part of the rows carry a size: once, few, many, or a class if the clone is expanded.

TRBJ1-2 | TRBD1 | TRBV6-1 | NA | TGTGCCAGCAGGAACCAGGGACAGGGTATCTATGGCTACACCTTC | CASRNQGQGIYGYTF
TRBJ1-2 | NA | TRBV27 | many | TGTGCCAGCAGCACTGGGGGTAAGGCCCATCGCTACACCTTC | CASSTGGKAHRYTF
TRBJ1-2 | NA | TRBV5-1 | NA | TGCGCCAGCAGCTTGGGGGTCAACTATGGCTACACCTTC | CASSLGVNYGYTF
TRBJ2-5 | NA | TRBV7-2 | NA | TGTGCCAGCAGCTTAGTAGCGGACCTACAACAGACCCAGTACTTC | CASSLVADLQQTQYF
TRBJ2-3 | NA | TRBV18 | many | TGTGCCAGCTCACCGCGGGGTTCAGATACGCAGTATTTT | CASSPRGSDTQYF
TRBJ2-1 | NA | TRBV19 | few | TGTGCCAGTAGTGCCCGACAGGGGTCGGGGGGGAGCTCCTACAATGAGCAGTTCTTC | CASSARQGSGGSSYNEQFF
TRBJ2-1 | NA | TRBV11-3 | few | TGTGCCAGCAGCTTAAGTAGGAGTAGTGGGGAGCAGTTCTTC | CASSLSRSSGEQFF
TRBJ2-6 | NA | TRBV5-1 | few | TGCGCCAGCAGCTTGGGTAGGGGGAACTCTGGGGCCAACGTCCTGACTTTC | CASSLGRGNSGANVLTF
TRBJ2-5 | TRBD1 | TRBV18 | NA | TGTGCCAGCTCCCGCGGACAGGAACAAGAGACCCAGTACTTC | CASSRGQEQETQYF
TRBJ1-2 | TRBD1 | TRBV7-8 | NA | TGTGCCAGCAGCTTGGTTACACAGGGGAGTATTTATGGCTACACCTTC | CASSLVTQGSIYGYTF
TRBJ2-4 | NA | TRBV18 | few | TGTGCCAGCTCACCACCTGACCAGATAAACATTCAGTACTTC | CASSPPDQINIQYF
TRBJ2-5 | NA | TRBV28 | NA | TGTGCCAGCAGTTTCTTTAGGGGGGAGACCCAGTACTTC | CASSFFRGETQYF
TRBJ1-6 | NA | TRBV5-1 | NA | TGCGCCAGCAGCTTGGCACCTACGGGGGTTGTTTCACCCCTCCACTTT | CASSLAPTGVVSPLHF
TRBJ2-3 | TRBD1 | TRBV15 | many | TGTGCCACAAAACCTGGGACAGGGGGCTCTGACACGCAGTATTTT | CATKPGTGGSDTQYF
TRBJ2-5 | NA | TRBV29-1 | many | TGCAGCGTGGAACCGCGCGGGGAGACCCAGTACTTC | CSVEPRGETQYF
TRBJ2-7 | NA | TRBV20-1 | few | TGCAGTGCTAGTGACCTCACAGGGGAGGTCGAGTACTTC | CSASDLTGEVEYF
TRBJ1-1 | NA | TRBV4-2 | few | TGTGCCAGCGGCCAAGACGGACAGAGGAACACTGAAGCTTTCTTT | CASGQDGQRNTEAFF
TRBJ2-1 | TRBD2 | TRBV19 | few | TGTGCCAGTAGTAGTACTCGCGGGAGGACCCATGAGCAGTTCTTC | CASSSTRGRTHEQFF
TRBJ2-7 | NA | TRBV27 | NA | TGTGCCAGCAGTTTATTTTCCAGGGGAGTGAACGAGCAGTACTTC | CASSLFSRGVNEQYF
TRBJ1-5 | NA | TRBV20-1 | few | TGCAGTGCTAGGGCCAACGACTATAGCAATCAGCCCCAGCATTTT | CSARANDYSNQPQHF
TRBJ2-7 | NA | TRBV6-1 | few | TGTGCCAGCAGTGAAGGTCACCGGAGCGAATTCTACGAGCAGTACTTC | CASSEGHRSEFYEQYF
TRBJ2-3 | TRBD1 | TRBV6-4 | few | TGTGCCAGCAGCCACGGACAGGGGGAACCAGATACGCAGTATTTT | CASSHGQGEPDTQYF